A single T cell receptor (beta chain) is shown here with its context. The data stem from a study of cytomegalovirus exposure and HLA in healthy donors. In the PCR, 60 Vbeta and 13 Jbeta primers were used. The protocol was immunoSEQ multiplex PCR, while the TCRdb copy is restricted to in-frame clones and leaves out a portion. The top ten hold roughly 1.7% of the sample, which has roughly 190,000 clones, about 87% seen once. CDR3 length equals 16 residues. The germline V gene has CDR1 SGHKS and CDR2 YYEKEE (reference sequence). J gave up 7 bases and V 1 base, and 10 bases lay outside the gene matches. This receptor was identified in a woman between 18 and 29 years old in good health and CMV-seronegative. Source material: PBMCs. V gene TRBV5-5 combines with J gene TRBJ2-7; TRBD2 agrees at 11 bases. The CDR3 spells CASSLLGTSGAWEQYF. As DNA, the CDR3 is TGTGCCAGCAGCTTGCTCGGGACTAGCGGAGCCTGGGAGCAGTACTTC.